The rows below give T cell receptor beta chains drawn from one sample of a study of cytomegalovirus exposure and HLA in healthy donors. Profiled with immunoSEQ multiplex PCR; TCRdb holds only in-frame clones, not every one. This sample contains about 170,000 clones. The sequenced material came from PBMCs. The source is a woman younger than 35 in good health and CMV-seropositive. The CDR3 runs from the conserved cysteine through the conserved F or W. The order of the fields is V gene, D gene, J gene, CDR3 protein, CDR3 DNA. D genes are given only for firm matches.

v_call: TRBV4-2; d_call: -; j_call: TRBJ1-2; cdr3_aa: CASSRPGWNYGYTF; cdr3_nt: TGTGCCAGCAGCAGGCCGGGTTGGAACTATGGCTACACCTTC
v_call: TRBV18; d_call: -; j_call: TRBJ1-1; cdr3_aa: CASSPSYNSGTEAFF; cdr3_nt: TGTGCCAGCTCACCATCATATAATTCGGGGACTGAAGCTTTCTTT
v_call: TRBV5-1; d_call: TRBD2; j_call: TRBJ2-2; cdr3_aa: CASSGTSGGNTGELFF; cdr3_nt: TGCGCCAGCAGCGGGACTAGCGGGGGAAACACCGGGGAGCTGTTTTTT
v_call: TRBV30; d_call: -; j_call: TRBJ2-7; cdr3_aa: CAWSVPRGSSYF; cdr3_nt: TGTGCCTGGAGTGTACCTAGGGGTAGCTCCTACTTC
v_call: TRBV9; d_call: TRBD2; j_call: TRBJ2-3; cdr3_aa: CASSSGGGSTDTQYF; cdr3_nt: TGTGCCAGCAGTTCCGGGGGGGGGAGCACAGATACGCAGTATTTT
v_call: TRBV4-3; d_call: -; j_call: TRBJ2-1; cdr3_aa: CASSQDLTSSYNEQFF; cdr3_nt: TGCGCCAGCAGCCAAGATCTAACTTCCTCCTACAATGAGCAGTTCTTC
v_call: TRBV11-3; d_call: TRBD2; j_call: TRBJ2-1; cdr3_aa: CASSLVGAGGSYNEQFF; cdr3_nt: TGTGCCAGCAGCTTAGTCGGAGCGGGGGGTTCCTACAATGAGCAGTTCTTC
v_call: TRBV6-4; d_call: -; j_call: TRBJ2-5; cdr3_aa: CASSASRGETQYF; cdr3_nt: TGTGCCAGCAGTGCCTCACGGGGAGAGACCCAGTACTTC
v_call: TRBV25-1; d_call: -; j_call: TRBJ2-7; cdr3_aa: CASSATVLLGPGEQYF; cdr3_nt: TGTGCCAGCAGTGCAACCGTCCTTTTGGGCCCCGGCGAGCAGTACTTC
v_call: TRBV6-1; d_call: -; j_call: TRBJ1-4; cdr3_aa: CASSEFRSANEKLFF; cdr3_nt: TGTGCCAGCAGTGAATTCAGGTCGGCTAATGAAAAACTGTTTTTT
v_call: TRBV6-5; d_call: -; j_call: TRBJ1-2; cdr3_aa: CASRPPEGSYTF; cdr3_nt: TGTGCCAGCAGACCGCCGGAGGGTAGCTACACCTTC
v_call: TRBV5-4; d_call: TRBD1; j_call: TRBJ1-2; cdr3_aa: CASSLLWTGGNYGYTF; cdr3_nt: TGTGCCAGCAGCTTGCTTTGGACAGGGGGGAACTATGGCTACACCTTC
v_call: TRBV19; d_call: -; j_call: TRBJ1-6; cdr3_aa: CASSTGNYNSPLHF; cdr3_nt: TGTGCCAGTAGTACCGGGAACTATAATTCACCCCTCCACTTT
v_call: TRBV18; d_call: -; j_call: TRBJ1-2; cdr3_aa: CASSPLGGQDYGYTF; cdr3_nt: TGTGCCAGCTCACCACTCGGAGGCCAGGACTATGGCTACACCTTC
v_call: TRBV10-1; d_call: TRBD2; j_call: TRBJ2-5; cdr3_aa: CASSGPRLAGAIQETQYF; cdr3_nt: TGCGCCAGCAGTGGACCGAGACTAGCGGGGGCTATCCAAGAGACCCAGTACTTC
v_call: TRBV5-5; d_call: TRBD2; j_call: TRBJ2-1; cdr3_aa: CASSFLTGGRNEQFF; cdr3_nt: TGTGCCAGCAGCTTTTTAACGGGGGGGCGCAATGAGCAGTTCTTC
v_call: TRBV6-1; d_call: -; j_call: TRBJ2-5; cdr3_aa: CASSVSVRETQYF; cdr3_nt: TGTGCCAGCAGTGTTAGCGTTCGGGAGACCCAGTACTTC
v_call: TRBV4-3; d_call: -; j_call: TRBJ2-7; cdr3_aa: CASSQDRRQGPSEQYF; cdr3_nt: TGCGCCAGCAGCCAAGATCGGCGGCAGGGGCCTTCAGAGCAGTACTTC
v_call: TRBV5-6; d_call: -; j_call: TRBJ2-1; cdr3_aa: CASSLNRGGQFF; cdr3_nt: TGTGCCAGCAGCTTGAACAGGGGAGGGCAGTTCTTC
v_call: TRBV6-1; d_call: TRBD2; j_call: TRBJ2-3; cdr3_aa: CASSEIIAGGRWGTDTQYF; cdr3_nt: TGTGCCAGCAGTGAAATTATCGCTGGCGGGAGGTGGGGCACAGATACGCAGTATTTT
v_call: TRBV4-3; d_call: -; j_call: TRBJ2-5; cdr3_aa: CASSQTVSETQYF; cdr3_nt: TGCGCCAGCAGCCAAACAGTTTCGGAGACCCAGTACTTC
v_call: TRBV11-2; d_call: TRBD1; j_call: TRBJ1-1; cdr3_aa: CASSLTPHRGNTEAFF; cdr3_nt: TGTGCCAGCAGCCTAACGCCTCACAGGGGTAACACTGAAGCCTTCTTT
v_call: TRBV27; d_call: TRBD1; j_call: TRBJ1-1; cdr3_aa: CASTPTGRISEAFF; cdr3_nt: TGTGCCAGCACCCCGACAGGGAGAATCAGTGAAGCTTTCTTT
v_call: TRBV11-3; d_call: TRBD2; j_call: TRBJ2-7; cdr3_aa: CASSPSLGRGAPYEQYF; cdr3_nt: TGTGCCAGCAGCCCATCTCTAGGGAGGGGAGCCCCCTACGAGCAGTACTTC
v_call: TRBV11-3; d_call: TRBD2; j_call: TRBJ2-5; cdr3_aa: CASSHSGGTETQYF; cdr3_nt: TGTGCCAGCAGCCACTCGGGAGGGACTGAGACCCAGTACTTC
v_call: TRBV15; d_call: TRBD2; j_call: TRBJ2-1; cdr3_aa: CATAIGTSGNYNEQFF; cdr3_nt: TGTGCCACGGCCATAGGGACTAGCGGAAACTACAATGAGCAGTTCTTC